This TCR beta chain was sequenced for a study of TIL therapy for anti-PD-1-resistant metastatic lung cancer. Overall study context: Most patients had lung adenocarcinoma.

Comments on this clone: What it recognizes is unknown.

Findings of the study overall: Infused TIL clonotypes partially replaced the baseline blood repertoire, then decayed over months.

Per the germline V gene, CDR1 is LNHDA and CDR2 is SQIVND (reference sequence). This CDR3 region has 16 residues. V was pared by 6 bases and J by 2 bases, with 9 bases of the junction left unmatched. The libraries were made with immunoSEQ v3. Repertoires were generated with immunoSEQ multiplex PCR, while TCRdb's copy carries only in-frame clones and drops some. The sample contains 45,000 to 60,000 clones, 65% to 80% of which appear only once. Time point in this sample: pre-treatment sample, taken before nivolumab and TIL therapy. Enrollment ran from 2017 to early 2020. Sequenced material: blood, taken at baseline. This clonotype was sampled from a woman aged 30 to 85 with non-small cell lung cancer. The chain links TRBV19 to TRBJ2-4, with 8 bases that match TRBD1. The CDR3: CASSLRGHASKNIQYF. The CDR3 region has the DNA TGTGCCAGTAGCCTCAGGGGGCATGCCTCCAAAAACATTCAGTACTTC.